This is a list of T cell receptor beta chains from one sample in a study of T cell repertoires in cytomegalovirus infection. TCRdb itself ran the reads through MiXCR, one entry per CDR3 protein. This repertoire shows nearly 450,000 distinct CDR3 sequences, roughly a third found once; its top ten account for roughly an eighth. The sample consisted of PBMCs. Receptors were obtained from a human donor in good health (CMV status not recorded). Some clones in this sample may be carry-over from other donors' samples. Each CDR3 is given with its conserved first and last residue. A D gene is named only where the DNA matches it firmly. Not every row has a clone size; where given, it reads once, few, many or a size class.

CDR3aa: CASRPLGQPNTGELFF
CDR3nt: TGTGCCAGCCGCCCTTTGGGACAGCCTAACACCGGGGAGCTGTTTTTT
v_gene: TRBV6-5
abundance: .
j_gene: TRBJ2-2
d_gene: TRBD1

CDR3aa: CASSSLPVGRGQETQYF
CDR3nt: TGTGCCAGCAGCTCACTACCAGTAGGACGGGGCCAAGAGACCCAGTACTTC
v_gene: TRBV7-9
abundance: .
j_gene: TRBJ2-5
d_gene: .

CDR3aa: CAWSVVQSRSSPLHF
CDR3nt: TGTGCCTGGAGTGTAGTTCAAAGTAGAAGCTCACCCCTCCACTTT
v_gene: TRBV30
abundance: once
j_gene: TRBJ1-6
d_gene: .

CDR3aa: CSAQNVANTGELFF
CDR3nt: TGCAGTGCCCAGAACGTCGCGAACACCGGGGAGCTGTTTTTT
v_gene: TRBV20-1
abundance: .
j_gene: TRBJ2-2
d_gene: .

CDR3aa: CASSARQGSTEAFF
CDR3nt: TGTGCCAGCAGCGCACGACAGGGGTCCACTGAAGCTTTCTTT
v_gene: TRBV7-2
abundance: many
j_gene: TRBJ1-1
d_gene: TRBD1

CDR3aa: CSSSQAHLHAYGYTF
CDR3nt: TGCTCCAGCAGCCAAGCCCATCTGCACGCCTATGGCTACACCTTC
v_gene: TRBV4-3
abundance: once
j_gene: TRBJ1-2
d_gene: .

CDR3aa: CASRETGGANEKLFF
CDR3nt: TGTGCCAGCAGAGAAACAGGAGGAGCTAATGAAAAACTGTTTTTT
v_gene: TRBV2
abundance: .
j_gene: TRBJ1-4
d_gene: .

CDR3aa: CAIRGRTLDTGELFF
CDR3nt: TGTGCCATCAGGGGACGGACGCTGGACACCGGGGAGCTGTTTTTT
v_gene: TRBV10-3
abundance: .
j_gene: TRBJ2-2
d_gene: .

CDR3aa: CASRAAGALYNEQFF
CDR3nt: TGTGCCAGCAGGGCCGCGGGGGCCCTCTACAATGAGCAGTTCTTC
v_gene: TRBV27
abundance: few
j_gene: TRBJ2-1
d_gene: .

CDR3aa: CSARELAGVRNEQFF
CDR3nt: TGCAGTGCTAGAGAGCTAGCGGGGGTCCGAAATGAGCAGTTCTTC
v_gene: TRBV20-1
abundance: .
j_gene: TRBJ2-1
d_gene: TRBD2

CDR3aa: CASSQVWKQEQYSGNTIYF
CDR3nt: TGTGCCAGCAGCCAAGTTTGGAAACAGGAACAATACTCTGGAAACACCATATATTTT
v_gene: TRBV14
abundance: .
j_gene: TRBJ1-3
d_gene: .

CDR3aa: CASSLDRGRTNTQYF
CDR3nt: TGTGCCAGCAGCTTAGACAGGGGGCGCACAAATACGCAGTATTTT
v_gene: TRBV7-2
abundance: .
j_gene: TRBJ2-3
d_gene: TRBD1

CDR3aa: CDSSAGTVETQYF
CDR3nt: TGTGACAGCAGTGCTGGGACAGTAGAGACCCAGTACTTT
v_gene: TRBV12-3/TRBV12-4
abundance: .
j_gene: TRBJ2-5
d_gene: TRBD1

CDR3aa: CASSRVRDLGTQYF
CDR3nt: TGTGCCAGCAGCCGAGTCCGGGACTTAGGAACCCAGTACTTC
v_gene: TRBV14
abundance: few
j_gene: TRBJ2-5
d_gene: .

CDR3aa: CSARAISTDTQYF
CDR3nt: TGCAGTGCTAGAGCGATAAGCACAGATACGCAGTATTTT
v_gene: TRBV20-1
abundance: .
j_gene: TRBJ2-3
d_gene: .

CDR3aa: CASSESLAGGEQYF
CDR3nt: TGTGCCAGCAGTGAATCCCTGGCGGGAGGCGAGCAGTACTTC
v_gene: TRBV6-1
abundance: few
j_gene: TRBJ2-7
d_gene: TRBD2

CDR3aa: CASSWRGGDQPQHF
CDR3nt: TGTGCCAGTAGTTGGAGGGGGGGCGATCAGCCCCAGCATTTT
v_gene: TRBV19
abundance: few
j_gene: TRBJ1-5
d_gene: .

CDR3aa: CASSFLRRAGLVVHEQFF
CDR3nt: TGTGCCAGCAGCTTTTTAAGACGAGCGGGACTAGTAGTCCATGAGCAGTTCTTC
v_gene: TRBV7-2
abundance: many
j_gene: TRBJ2-1
d_gene: TRBD2

CDR3aa: CSVERDTEAFF
CDR3nt: TGCAGCGTTGAAAGGGACACTGAAGCTTTCTTT
v_gene: TRBV29-1
abundance: .
j_gene: TRBJ1-1
d_gene: .

CDR3aa: CASSDQKIYGYTF
CDR3nt: TGTGCCAGCAGTGACCAAAAAATCTATGGCTACACCTTC
v_gene: TRBV2
abundance: .
j_gene: TRBJ1-2
d_gene: .

CDR3aa: CASSLWGDSYEQYF
CDR3nt: TGTGCCAGCAGTTTATGGGGGGACTCCTACGAGCAGTACTTC
v_gene: TRBV28
abundance: few
j_gene: TRBJ2-7
d_gene: .

CDR3aa: CASSFTTGISYNEQFF
CDR3nt: TGTGCCAGCAGTTTCACGACAGGGATCTCCTACAATGAGCAGTTCTTC
v_gene: TRBV27
abundance: many
j_gene: TRBJ2-1
d_gene: TRBD1